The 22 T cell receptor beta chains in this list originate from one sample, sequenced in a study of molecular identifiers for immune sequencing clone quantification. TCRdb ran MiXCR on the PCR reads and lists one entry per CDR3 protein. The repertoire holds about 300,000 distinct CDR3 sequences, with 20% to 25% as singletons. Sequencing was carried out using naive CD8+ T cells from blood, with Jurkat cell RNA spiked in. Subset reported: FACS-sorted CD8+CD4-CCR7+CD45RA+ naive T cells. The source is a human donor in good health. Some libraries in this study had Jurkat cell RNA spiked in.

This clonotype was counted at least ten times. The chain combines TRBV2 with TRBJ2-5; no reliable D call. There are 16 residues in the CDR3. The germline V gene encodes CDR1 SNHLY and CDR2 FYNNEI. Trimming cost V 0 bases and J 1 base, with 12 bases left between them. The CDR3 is CASSEADPTPQETQYF. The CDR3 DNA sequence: TGTGCCAGCAGTGAAGCGGACCCAACACCCCAAGAGACCCAGTACTTC.

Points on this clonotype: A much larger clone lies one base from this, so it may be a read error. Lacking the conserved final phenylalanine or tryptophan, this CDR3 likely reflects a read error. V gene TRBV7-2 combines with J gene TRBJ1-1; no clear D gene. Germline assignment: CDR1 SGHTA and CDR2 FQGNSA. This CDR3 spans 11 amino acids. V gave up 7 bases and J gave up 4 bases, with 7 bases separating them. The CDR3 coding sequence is TGTGCCAGCACCTTCCTCACTGAAGCTTTCCTT. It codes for CASTFLTEAFL.

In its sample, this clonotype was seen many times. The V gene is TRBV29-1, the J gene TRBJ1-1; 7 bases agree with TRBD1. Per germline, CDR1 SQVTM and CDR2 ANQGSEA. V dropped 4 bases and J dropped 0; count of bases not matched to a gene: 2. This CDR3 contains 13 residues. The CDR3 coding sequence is TGCAGCGTTGGGGACAGCTTGAACACTGAAGCTTTCTTT. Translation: CSVGDSLNTEAFF.

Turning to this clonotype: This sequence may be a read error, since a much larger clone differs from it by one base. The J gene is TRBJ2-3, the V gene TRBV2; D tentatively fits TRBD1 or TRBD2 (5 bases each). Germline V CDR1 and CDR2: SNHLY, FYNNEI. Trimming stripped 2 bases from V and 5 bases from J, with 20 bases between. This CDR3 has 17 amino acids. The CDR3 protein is CASSENYGTAVGDTQYF. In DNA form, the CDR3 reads TGTGCCAGCAGTGAAAACTACGGGACGGCCGTCGGAGATACGCAGTATTTT.

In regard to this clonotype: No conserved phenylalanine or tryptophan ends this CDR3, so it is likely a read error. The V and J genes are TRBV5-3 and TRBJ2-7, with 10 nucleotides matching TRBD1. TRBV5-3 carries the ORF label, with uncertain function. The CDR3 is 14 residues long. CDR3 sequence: CASSLDRGYYEQYL. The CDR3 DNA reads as TGTGCCAGCAGCTTGGACAGGGGGTACTACGAGCAGTACCTC.

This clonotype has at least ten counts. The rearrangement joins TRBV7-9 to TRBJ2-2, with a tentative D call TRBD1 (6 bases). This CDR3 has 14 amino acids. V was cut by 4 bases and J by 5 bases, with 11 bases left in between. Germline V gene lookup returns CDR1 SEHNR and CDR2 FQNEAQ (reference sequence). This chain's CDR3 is CASSSGTLTGELFF. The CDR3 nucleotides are TGTGCCAGCAGCTCAGGGACACTGACCGGGGAGCTGTTTTTT.

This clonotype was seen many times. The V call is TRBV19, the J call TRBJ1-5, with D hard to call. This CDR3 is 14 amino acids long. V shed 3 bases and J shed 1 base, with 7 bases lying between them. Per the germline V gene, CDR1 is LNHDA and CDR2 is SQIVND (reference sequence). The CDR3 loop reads CASSMLGSNQPQHF. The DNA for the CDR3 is TGTGCCAGTAGTATGCTCGGGAGCAATCAGCCCCAGCATTTT. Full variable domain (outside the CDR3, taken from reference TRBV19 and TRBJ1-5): DGGITQSPKYLFRKEGQNVTLSCEQNLNHDAMYWYRQDPGQGLRLIYYSQIVNDFQKGDIAEGYSVSREKKESFPLTVTSAQKNPTAFYLCASSMLGSNQPQHFGDGTRLSIL.

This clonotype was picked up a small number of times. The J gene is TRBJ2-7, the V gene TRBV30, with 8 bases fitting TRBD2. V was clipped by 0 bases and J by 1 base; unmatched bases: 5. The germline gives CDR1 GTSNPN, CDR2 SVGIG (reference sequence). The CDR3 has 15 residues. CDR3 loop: CAWSVASGSSYEQYF. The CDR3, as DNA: TGTGCCTGGAGTGTAGCCAGCGGGAGTTCCTACGAGCAGTACTTC.

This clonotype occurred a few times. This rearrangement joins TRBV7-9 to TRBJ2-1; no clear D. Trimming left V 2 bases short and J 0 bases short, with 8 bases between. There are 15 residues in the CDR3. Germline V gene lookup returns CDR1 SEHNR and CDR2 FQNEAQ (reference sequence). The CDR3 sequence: CASSLSSRSYNEQFF. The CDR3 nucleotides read TGTGCCAGCAGCTTAAGTTCCCGCTCCTACAATGAGCAGTTCTTC.

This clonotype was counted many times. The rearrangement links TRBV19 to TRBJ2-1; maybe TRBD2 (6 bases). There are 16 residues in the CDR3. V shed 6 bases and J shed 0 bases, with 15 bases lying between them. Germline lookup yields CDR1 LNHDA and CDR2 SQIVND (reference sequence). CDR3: CASRHEAGSSYNEQFF. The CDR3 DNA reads TGTGCCAGTAGACATGAAGCGGGTAGCTCCTACAATGAGCAGTTCTTC.

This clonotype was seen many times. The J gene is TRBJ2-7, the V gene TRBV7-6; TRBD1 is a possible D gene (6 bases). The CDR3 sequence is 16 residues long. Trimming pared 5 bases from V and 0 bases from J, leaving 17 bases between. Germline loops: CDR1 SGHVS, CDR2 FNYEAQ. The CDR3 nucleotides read TGTGCCAGCAGCCCGTATCCGGACAGTTCCTCCTACGAGCAGTACTTC. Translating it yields CASSPYPDSSSYEQYF.

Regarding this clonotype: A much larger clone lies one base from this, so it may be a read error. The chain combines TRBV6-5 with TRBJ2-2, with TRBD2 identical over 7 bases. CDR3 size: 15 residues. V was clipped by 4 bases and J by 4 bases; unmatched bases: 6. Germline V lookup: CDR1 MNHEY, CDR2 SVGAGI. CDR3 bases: TGTGCCAGCAGTTGCGGAGCGGGACCCACCGGGGAGCTGTTTTTT. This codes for CASSCGAGPTGELFF.

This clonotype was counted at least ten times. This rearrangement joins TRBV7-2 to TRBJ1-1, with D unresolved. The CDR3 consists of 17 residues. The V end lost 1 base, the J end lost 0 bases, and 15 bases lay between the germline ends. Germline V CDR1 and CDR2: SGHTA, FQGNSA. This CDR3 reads CASSLEVGGGLNTEAFF. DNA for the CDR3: TGTGCCAGCAGCTTAGAGGTAGGAGGAGGGTTGAACACTGAAGCTTTCTTT.

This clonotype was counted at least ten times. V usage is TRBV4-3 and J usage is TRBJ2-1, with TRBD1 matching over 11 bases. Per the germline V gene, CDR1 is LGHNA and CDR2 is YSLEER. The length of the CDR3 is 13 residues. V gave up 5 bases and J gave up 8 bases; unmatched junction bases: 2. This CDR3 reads CASSKGQGDEQFF. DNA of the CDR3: TGCGCCAGCAGCAAGGGACAGGGGGATGAGCAGTTCTTC.

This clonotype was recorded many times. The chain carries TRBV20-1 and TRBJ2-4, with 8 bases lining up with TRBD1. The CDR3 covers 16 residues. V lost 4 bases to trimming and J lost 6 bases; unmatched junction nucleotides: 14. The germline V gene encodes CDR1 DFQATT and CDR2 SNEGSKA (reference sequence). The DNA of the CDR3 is TGCAGTGCTAACCCGACAGGGGCCCTGGGCATAAACATTCAGTACTTC. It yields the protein CSANPTGALGINIQYF.

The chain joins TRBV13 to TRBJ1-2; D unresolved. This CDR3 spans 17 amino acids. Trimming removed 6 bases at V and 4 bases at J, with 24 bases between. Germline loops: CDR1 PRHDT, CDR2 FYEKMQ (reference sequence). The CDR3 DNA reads TGTGCCAGCAGACCTTCAAACACTCTTGGGGTGGCCTATGGCTACACCTTC. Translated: CASRPSNTLGVAYGYTF.

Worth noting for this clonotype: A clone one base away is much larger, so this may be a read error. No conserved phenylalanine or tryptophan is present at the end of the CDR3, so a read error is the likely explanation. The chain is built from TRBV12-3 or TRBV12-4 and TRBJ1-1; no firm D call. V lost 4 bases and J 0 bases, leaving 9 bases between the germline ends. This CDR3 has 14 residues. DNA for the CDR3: TGTGCCAGCAGTTCGGAGCTAATGAACACTGAAGCTTTCTTA. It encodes CASSSELMNTEAFL.

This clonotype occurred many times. The CDR3 loop is CAWATGDTEAFF. For the CDR3, the DNA is TGTGCCTGGGCCACGGGGGACACTGAAGCTTTCTTT. The chain joins TRBV30 to TRBJ1-1; D might be TRBD1 (5 bases). This CDR3 is 12 amino acids long. V was pared by 5 bases and J by 3 bases, with 10 bases between. CDR1 is GTSNPN, CDR2 SVGIG, per germline (reference sequence).

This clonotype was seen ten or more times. The chain's CDR3 is CASSAEGLAGPLAGDTQYF. CDR3 sequence (DNA): TGTGCCAGCAGCGCCGAGGGACTAGCGGGTCCTCTGGCGGGAGATACGCAGTATTTT. The genes are TRBV9 and TRBJ2-3, with TRBD2 identical over 12 bases. CDR3 length: 19 residues. Germline trimming cut 3 bases from V and 5 bases from J; bases unmatched to any gene: 16. CDR1 SGDLS and CDR2 YYNGEE come from the germline V gene.

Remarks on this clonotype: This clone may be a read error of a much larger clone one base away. The CDR3 loop reads CVSSLTTGGGETQYF. CDR3 bases: TGTGTCAGCAGCCTAACAACAGGGGGCGGCGAGACCCAGTACTTC. The V call is TRBV7-9, the J call TRBJ2-5, with 9 bases identical to TRBD1. The germline CDR1 and CDR2 sequences are SEHNR and FQNEAQ (reference sequence). This CDR3 has 15 amino acids.

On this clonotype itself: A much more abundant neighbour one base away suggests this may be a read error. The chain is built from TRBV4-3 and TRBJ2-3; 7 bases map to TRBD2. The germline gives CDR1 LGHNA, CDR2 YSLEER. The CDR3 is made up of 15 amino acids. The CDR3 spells CACSQGTTNFDTQYF. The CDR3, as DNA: TGCGCCTGCAGCCAAGGGACTACCAACTTCGATACGCAGTATTTT.

The CDR3: CASSSTGANNEKLFF. CDR3 DNA: TGTGCCAGCAGCTCCACAGGGGCCAATAATGAAAAACTGTTTTTT. The chain recombines TRBV7-9 with TRBJ1-4; 7 bases are shared with TRBD1. Germline CDR1 and CDR2: SEHNR and FQNEAQ (reference sequence). Losses at the gene ends were 4 bases for V and 4 bases for J; bases not matched to a gene: 6. The CDR3 runs to 15 residues.